These 6 T cell receptor beta chains came from one sample sequenced in a study of T cells in localized non-small cell lung cancer. Repertoires were generated with immunoSEQ multiplex PCR, while TCRdb's copy carries only in-frame clones and drops some. This sample carries about 30,000 clones, approximately 94% of them seen once, and the ten largest clones take roughly 0.73%. The sequencing here drew on peripheral blood, taken before any cancer treatment. The receptors were sampled from a woman aged 35-75 years with stage I lung adenocarcinoma.

This chain links TRBV11-2 with TRBJ2-7; D perhaps matches TRBD1 (6 bases). The CDR3 extends over 15 amino acids. Germline V gene lookup returns CDR1 SGHAT and CDR2 FQNNGV. V shed 0 bases and J shed 6 bases, with 15 bases lying between them. The CDR3 here is CASSLDRRTVTEQYF. The CDR3 DNA reads as TGTGCCAGCAGCTTAGATCGACGGACAGTCACCGAGCAGTACTTC.

The chain links TRBV5-6 to TRBJ1-5, with 7 bases lining up with TRBD1. The J segment lost 5 bases and the V segment lost 5 bases, leaving 4 bases of the junction unmatched. Germline V gene lookup returns CDR1 SGHDT and CDR2 YYEEEE. The CDR3 totals 13 residues. This chain's CDR3 is CASSTRGDQPQHF. As DNA, the CDR3 is TGTGCCAGCAGTACCAGGGGGGATCAGCCCCAGCATTTT.

This rearrangement joins TRBV18 to TRBJ1-1; D gene unclear. V was pared by 4 bases and J by 6 bases, with 21 bases between. This CDR3 is built from 16 residues. The germline V gene encodes CDR1 KGHSH and CDR2 LQKENI. CDR3 DNA: TGTGCCAGCTCACGAGAGTACAGATTAGATAGGTCTGAAGCTTTCTTT. It encodes CASSREYRLDRSEAFF.

This clone was detected only once. The rearrangement joins TRBV5-6 to TRBJ1-2, with D perhaps matching TRBD1 (5 bases). CDR3 length: 12 residues. V gave up 4 bases and J gave up 7 bases, with 11 bases separating them. Per germline, CDR1 SGHDT and CDR2 YYEEEE. Written as DNA, the CDR3 is TGTGCCAGCAGCACGCCGGGACCTGGCTACACCTTC. This codes for CASSTPGPGYTF. The full variable domain, completed using reference TRBV5-6 and TRBJ1-2, is DAGVTQSPTHLIKTRGQQVTLRCSPKSGHDTVSWYQQALGQGPQFIFQYYEEEERQRGNFPDRFSGHQFPNYSSELNVNALLLGDSALYLCASSTPGPGYTFGSGTRLTVV.

This chain links TRBV28 with TRBJ2-2, with 9 bases fitting TRBD1. Germline V gene data show CDR1 as MDHEN and CDR2 as SYDVKM. With V trimmed by 6 bases and J by 4 bases, 6 bases remained unmatched. This CDR3 region has 15 residues. The chain's CDR3 is CASSTRQGGTGELFF. CDR3 in DNA: TGTGCCAGCAGCACCCGACAGGGGGGCACCGGGGAGCTGTTTTTT.

This clone has a single count. Other DNA sequences from this sample encode an identical CDR3 as well. J is TRBJ1-5 and V is TRBV27; D not resolved. V was trimmed by 4 bases and J by 4 bases, leaving 17 bases between them. Per the germline V gene, CDR1 is MNHEY and CDR2 is SMNVEV (reference sequence). The CDR3 contains 16 residues. CDR3 bases: TGTGCCAGCAGTTCGCCCGGGTGGCTCTATAATCAGCCCCAGCATTTT. Protein product: CASSSPGWLYNQPQHF.